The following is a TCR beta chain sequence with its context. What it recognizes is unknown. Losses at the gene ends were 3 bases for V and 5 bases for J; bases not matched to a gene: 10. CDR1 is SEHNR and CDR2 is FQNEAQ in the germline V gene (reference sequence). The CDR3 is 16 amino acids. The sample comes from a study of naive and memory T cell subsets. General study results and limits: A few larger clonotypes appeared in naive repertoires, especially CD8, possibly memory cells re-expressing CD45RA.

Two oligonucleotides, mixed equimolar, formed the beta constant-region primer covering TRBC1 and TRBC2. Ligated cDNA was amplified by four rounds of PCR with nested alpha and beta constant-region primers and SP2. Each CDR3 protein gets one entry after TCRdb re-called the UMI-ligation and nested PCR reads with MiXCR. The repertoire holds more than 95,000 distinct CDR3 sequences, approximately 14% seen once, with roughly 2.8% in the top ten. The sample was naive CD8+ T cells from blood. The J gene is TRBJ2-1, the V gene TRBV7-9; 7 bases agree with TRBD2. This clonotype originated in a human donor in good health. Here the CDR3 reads CASSFRPEAGDNEQFF. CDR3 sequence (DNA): TGTGCCAGCAGCTTCCGGCCCGAGGCGGGGGACAATGAGCAGTTCTTC. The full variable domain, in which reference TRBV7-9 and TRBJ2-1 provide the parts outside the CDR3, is DTGVSQNPRHKITKRGQNVTFRCDPISEHNRLYWYRQTLGQGPEFLTYFQNEAQLEKSRLLSDRFSAERPKGSFSTLEIQRTEQGDSAMYLCASSFRPEAGDNEQFFGPGTRLTVL.